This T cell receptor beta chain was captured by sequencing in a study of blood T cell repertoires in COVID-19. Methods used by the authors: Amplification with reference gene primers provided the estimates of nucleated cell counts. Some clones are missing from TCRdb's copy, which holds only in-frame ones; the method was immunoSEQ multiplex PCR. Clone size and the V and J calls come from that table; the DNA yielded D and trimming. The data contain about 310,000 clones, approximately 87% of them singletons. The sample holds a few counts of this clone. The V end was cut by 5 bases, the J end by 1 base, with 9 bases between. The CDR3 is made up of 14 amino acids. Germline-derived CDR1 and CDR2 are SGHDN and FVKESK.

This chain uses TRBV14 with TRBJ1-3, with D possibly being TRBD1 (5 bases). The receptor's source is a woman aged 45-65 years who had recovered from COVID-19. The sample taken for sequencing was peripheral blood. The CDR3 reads CASSISGSGNTIYF. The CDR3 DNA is TGTGCCAGCAGCATATCAGGGTCTGGAAACACCATATATTTT.